This is a list of T cell receptor beta chains from one sample in a study of control samples from healthy donors and cancer patients. Profiling relied on immunoSEQ multiplex PCR, and the TCRdb table lists in-frame clones only, not all of them. Of about 160,000 clones in the sample, around 90% were seen once. The sample comprised blood. Every receptor here comes from a man aged 25 to 45 in good health. Each CDR3 is given with its conserved first and last residue.

14	TRBJ1-2	TRBV5-1	CASSPSGGRYGYTF
16	TRBJ1-3	TRBV11-2	CASSLNPRSSGNTIYF
14	TRBJ1-5	TRBV2	CASSDTSQNQPQHF
17	TRBJ2-1	TRBV5-1	CASSLGWTSTELNEQFF
12	TRBJ1-2	TRBV5-3	CARSSPGDRYTF
12	TRBJ1-5	TRBV2	CASRGENQPQHF
15	TRBJ1-1	TRBV20-1	CSASDPRGWGTEAFF
14	TRBJ2-1	TRBV3-1/TRBV3-2	CASSQDLGGRALFF
16	TRBJ1-1	TRBV7-2	CASSPRLGQKNTEAFF
12	TRBJ2-1	TRBV7-9	CASSQGRNEQFF
14	TRBJ2-7	TRBV7-2	CASSWGLAGAAQYF
14	TRBJ1-1	TRBV7-8	CASSLGGENTEAFF
16	TRBJ2-2	TRBV19	CASSIRGWQNTGELFF
15	TRBJ2-2	TRBV6-6	CASTPSTAPVGELFF
13	TRBJ1-4	TRBV11-1	CASSLSEVEKLFF
14	TRBJ1-5	TRBV7-8	CASSLWLDNQPQHF
13	TRBJ2-3	TRBV7-9	CASSPPTTDTQYF
13	TRBJ1-4	TRBV7-2	CASADRANEKLFF
12	TRBJ1-2	TRBV2	CASSSDGRGYTF
16	TRBJ2-5	TRBV7-8	CASSLARAARQETQYF
15	TRBJ2-1	TRBV4-2	CASSQDLSSYNEQFF
14	TRBJ2-7	TRBV7-3	CASSLNGHSYEQYF
16	TRBJ1-2	TRBV7-2	CASSLGPGNSRIGYTF
11	TRBJ2-5	TRBV20-1	CSARMGETQYF
11	TRBJ2-1	TRBV10-2	CASSEGNEQFF
14	TRBJ1-5	TRBV24-1	CATSDMYSNQPQHF
15	TRBJ1-5	TRBV15	CATSRSVYSNQPQHF
12	TRBJ2-7	TRBV29-1	CSVGLAGYEQYF
13	TRBJ2-2	TRBV5-4	CASSLFITGELFF
12	TRBJ1-6	TRBV28	CASGLLESPLHF
16	TRBJ1-4	TRBV27	CASSRITTRGNEKLFF
12	TRBJ1-1	TRBV4-1	CASSQEWGEAFF